The clone carrying this T cell receptor beta chain occurred a few times. What it binds is not known. This sample was taken from a study of T-cell reconstitution after alpha-beta-depleted transplantation in children. Whole-study findings and limits: Reported findings indicate that, about two months after transplant, alpha-beta T cells came from several hundred expanded clones, which were derived from non-depleted graft cells. Surviving thymic progenitors and recipient T cells were the source of high TCRbeta diversity at day 60 in some patients.

Unique molecular identifiers were incorporated when the TCRbeta library was constructed. TCRdb processed the PCR reads anew with MiXCR; each CDR3 protein has one entry. Counted here are fewer than 550,000 distinct CDR3 sequences, about an eighth occurring once; the ten biggest clones make up 14%. Sequenced here: PBMCs, mostly from graft donor cells, sampled 180 days after TCRalphabeta/CD19-depleted stem cell transplant. This receptor was identified in a female patient aged 2-15 years who had a stem cell transplant for aplastic anemia, so the T cells may come from the graft donor.

The CDR3 sequence: CASRYGTSDYNEQFF. The DNA of the CDR3 is TGTGCCAGCAGATATGGGACTAGCGACTACAATGAGCAGTTCTTC. The chain uses TRBV28 and TRBJ2-1, with 10 bases fitting TRBD2. This CDR3 contains 15 residues. Germline V gene data show CDR1 as MDHEN and CDR2 as SYDVKM. Germline trimming cut 6 bases from V and 3 bases from J; bases unmatched to any gene: 5. The full variable domain, completed using reference TRBV28 and TRBJ2-1, is DVKVTQSSRYLVKRTGEKVFLECVQDMDHENMFWYRQDPGLGLRLIYFSYDVKMKEKGDIPEGYSVSREKKERFSLILESASTNQTSMYLCASRYGTSDYNEQFFGPGTRLTVL.